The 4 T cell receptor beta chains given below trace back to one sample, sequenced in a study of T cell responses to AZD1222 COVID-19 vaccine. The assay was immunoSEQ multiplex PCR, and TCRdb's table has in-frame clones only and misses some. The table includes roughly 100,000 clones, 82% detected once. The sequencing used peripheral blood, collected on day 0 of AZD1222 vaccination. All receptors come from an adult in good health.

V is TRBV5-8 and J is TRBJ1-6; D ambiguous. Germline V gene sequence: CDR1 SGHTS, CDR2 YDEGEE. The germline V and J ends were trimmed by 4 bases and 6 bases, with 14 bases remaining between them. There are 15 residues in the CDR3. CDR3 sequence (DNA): TGTGCCAGCAGCGCTGGGCCCGACCCTAATTCACCCCTCCACTTT. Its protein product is CASSAGPDPNSPLHF.

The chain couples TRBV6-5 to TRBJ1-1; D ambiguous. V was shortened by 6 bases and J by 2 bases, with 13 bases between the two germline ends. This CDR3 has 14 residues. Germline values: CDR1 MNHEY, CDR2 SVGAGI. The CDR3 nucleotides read TGTGCCAGCAGCACCCAGGCTCCCAACACTGAAGCTTTCTTT. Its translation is CASSTQAPNTEAFF.

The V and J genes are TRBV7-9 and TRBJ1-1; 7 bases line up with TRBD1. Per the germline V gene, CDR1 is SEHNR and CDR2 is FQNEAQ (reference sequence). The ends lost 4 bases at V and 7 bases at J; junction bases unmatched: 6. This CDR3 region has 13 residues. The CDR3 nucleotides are TGTGCCAGCAGCTCACAGGGGAGAGGTGAAGCTTTCTTT. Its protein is CASSSQGRGEAFF.

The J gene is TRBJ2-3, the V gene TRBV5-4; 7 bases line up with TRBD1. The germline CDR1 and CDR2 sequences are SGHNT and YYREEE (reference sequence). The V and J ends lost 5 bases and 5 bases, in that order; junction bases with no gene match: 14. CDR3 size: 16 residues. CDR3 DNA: TGTGCCAGCAGTCTTGTTAGGGCAGGGGGTGGAGATACGCAGTATTTT. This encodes CASSLVRAGGGDTQYF.